This entry describes one T cell receptor beta chain. Its antigen is currently unknown. This sample was included in a study of OX40 agonist ivuxolimab in advanced cancers. Study observations and caveats: Compared with CD4+, CD8+ T cells on average had more expanded clones. Clones of CD4+ and CD8+ blood T cells grew by week 6 at doses of 0.1 to 3.0 mg/kg.

Clones were read by immunoSEQ multiplex PCR, and TCRdb kept only the in-frame ones, dropping some. The data show approximately 74,000 clones, around nine tenths seen once. With baseline, cycle 4 day 1, and cycle 7 day 1 as timepoints, blood was sampled. The sequenced sample was CD4+ or CD8+ T cells sorted from blood, obtained in a trial of the OX40 agonist ivuxolimab. This clonotype originated in an adult with an advanced solid tumor such as melanoma, head and neck, liver or kidney cancer.

CDR3: CASSLAQPISYEQYF. CDR3 bases: TGTGCCAGCAGCTTAGCACAGCCGATCTCCTACGAGCAGTACTTC. V is TRBV7-2 and J is TRBJ2-7; D gene uncertain. This CDR3 has 15 amino acids. CDR1 is SGHTA, CDR2 FQGNSA, per germline. V shed 0 bases and J shed 0 bases, with 9 bases lying between them. Together with reference TRBV7-2 and TRBJ2-7, the CDR3 gives the full variable domain: GAGVSQSPSNKVTEKGKDVELRCDPISGHTALYWYRQSLGQGLEFLIYFQGNSAPDKSGLPSDRFSAERTGGSVSTLTIQRTQQEDSAVYLCASSLAQPISYEQYFGPGTRLTVT.